The 23 T cell receptor beta chains listed next were all sequenced from one sample in a study of cytomegalovirus exposure and HLA in healthy donors. The study ran its PCR with 60 Vbeta and 13 Jbeta primers. The repertoire was sequenced with immunoSEQ multiplex PCR; TCRdb's copy has only in-frame clones and lacks some. The profile shows 150,000 to 200,000 clones, approximately 71% of them singletons. The source material was PBMCs. The receptors stem from a man aged 45-65 years in good health and CMV-seronegative.

This sequence joins TRBV28 and TRBJ1-5; 8 bases align to TRBD1. The CDR3 totals 14 residues. With 1 base clipped from V and 6 bases from J, the junction kept 2 bases outside the gene matches. Germline lookup yields CDR1 MDHEN and CDR2 SYDVKM. Here the CDR3 reads CASSLSQGGQPQHF. The CDR3 DNA is TGTGCCAGCAGTTTATCACAGGGGGGTCAGCCCCAGCATTTT.

The table lists this clone with a few counts. The chain carries TRBV28 and TRBJ2-6, with D possibly matching TRBD1 (6 bases). CDR3 length: 15 residues. Germline lookup yields CDR1 MDHEN and CDR2 SYDVKM. The ends were cut back, 2 bases at V and 4 bases at J, with 9 bases in the middle. CDR3 amino acids: CASSLAGAGANVLTF. CDR3 in DNA: TGTGCCAGCAGTTTAGCAGGGGCCGGGGCCAACGTCCTGACTTTC.

This clone was counted once. The chain links TRBV6-5 to TRBJ2-1; D remains unclear. CDR1 MNHEY and CDR2 SVGAGI come from the germline V gene. V was cut by 6 bases and J by 3 bases, with 6 bases left in between. CDR3 length: 12 residues. Here the CDR3 DNA reads TGTGCCAGCAGGACGGGCTACAATGAGCAGTTCTTC. This codes for CASRTGYNEQFF.

This clone turned up a few times. This rearrangement joins TRBV5-1 to TRBJ1-2, with D unclear. Germline lookup yields CDR1 SGHRS and CDR2 YFSETQ. V lost 1 base and J lost 7, with 14 bases in between. CDR3 length: 14 amino acids. Here the CDR3 reads CASSLISGEGGYTF. The CDR3 region has the DNA TGCGCCAGCAGCTTGATAAGTGGGGAGGGTGGCTACACCTTC.

The chain carries TRBV6-5 and TRBJ2-4; 7 bases match TRBD1. Germline V lookup: CDR1 MNHEY, CDR2 SVGAGI. With 2 bases clipped from V and 2 bases from J, the junction kept 6 bases outside the gene matches. The CDR3 sequence is 16 residues long. As DNA, the CDR3 is TGTGCCAGCAGTTACGAGGCAGGGGGACCCAAAAACATTCAGTACTTC. This sequence encodes CASSYEAGGPKNIQYF.

The chain uses TRBV27 and TRBJ1-2, with D perhaps matching TRBD1 (5 bases). This CDR3 contains 15 residues. The germline V gene encodes CDR1 MNHEY and CDR2 SMNVEV (reference sequence). Trimming removed 3 bases from V and 0 bases from J, with 11 bases in between. The CDR3 loop reads CASSFPPTANYGYTF. CDR3 sequence (DNA): TGTGCCAGCAGTTTTCCGCCGACAGCTAACTATGGCTACACCTTC.

This clone was observed a few times. This sequence joins TRBV9 and TRBJ2-3, with 9 bases fitting TRBD1. V gave up 0 bases and J gave up 4 bases; unmatched junction bases: 18. CDR1 is SGDLS, CDR2 YYNGEE, per germline. This CDR3 has 20 amino acids. The CDR3 loop reads CASSVGRATGGNLRADTQYF. DNA of the CDR3: TGTGCCAGCAGCGTAGGACGAGCGACAGGGGGTAACTTGAGGGCAGATACGCAGTATTTT.

The J gene is TRBJ2-1, the V gene TRBV5-1; the D gene is possibly TRBD1 (5 bases). Trimming left V 0 bases short and J 4 bases short, with 11 bases between. The CDR3 has 15 amino acids. Germline CDR1 and CDR2: SGHRS and YFSETQ. CDR3 loop: CASSLEGVPYNEQFF. For the CDR3, the DNA is TGCGCCAGCAGCTTGGAAGGGGTTCCATACAATGAGCAGTTCTTC.

This clone came up once. The V call is TRBV11-2, the J call TRBJ1-1; D remains unclear. V dropped 5 bases and J dropped 4 bases, with 17 bases sitting between them. This CDR3 spans 15 amino acids. Looked up from germline, CDR1 is SGHAT and CDR2 is FQNNGV. The CDR3 loop reads CASSPLGWEGTEAFF. The CDR3 coding sequence is TGTGCCAGCAGCCCGCTGGGGTGGGAGGGCACTGAAGCTTTCTTT.

The chain joins TRBV4-1 to TRBJ2-3, with TRBD2 as a possible D gene (6 bases). Germline CDR1 reads MGHRA; CDR2 reads YSYEKL. The V end was cut by 4 bases, the J end by 0 bases, with 17 bases between. The CDR3 sequence is 17 residues long. CDR3 coding DNA: TGCGCCAGCAGCCCTTCGACTAGGGGCTATAGCACAGATACGCAGTATTTT. This encodes CASSPSTRGYSTDTQYF.

The rearrangement links TRBV4-1 to TRBJ1-1, with D maybe TRBD1 (5 bases). The germline CDR1 and CDR2 sequences are MGHRA and YSYEKL. The CDR3 is 15 residues long. Between the trimmed V and J ends, which lost 1 base and 2 bases, there was a span of 11 bases. Here the CDR3 reads CASSQGPTENTEAFF. The CDR3, as DNA: TGCGCCAGCAGCCAAGGCCCGACAGAAAACACTGAAGCTTTCTTT.

This clone has a handful of counts. The rearrangement links TRBV28 to TRBJ1-1; 11 bases match TRBD1. Germline lookup yields CDR1 MDHEN and CDR2 SYDVKM. CDR3 length: 15 residues. V shed 5 bases, J shed 4 bases, and the junction held 6 bases outside the gene matches. The CDR3 region is CASSLRDRGVTEAFF. CDR3 nucleotides: TGTGCCAGCAGTCTACGGGACAGGGGGGTCACTGAAGCTTTCTTT.

The sample holds a few counts of this clone. This chain joins TRBV2 and TRBJ1-1; D uncertain. In germline, CDR1 is SNHLY, CDR2 FYNNEI. The CDR3 has 13 amino acids. V was trimmed by 3 bases and J by 6 bases, leaving 11 bases between them. The CDR3 nucleotides read TGTGCCAGCAGTGAGTCGTTCCTCTCTGAAGCTTTCTTT. Protein product: CASSESFLSEAFF.

The chain joins TRBV7-5 to TRBJ2-7; the DNA was not compared with TRBD2, the D call given in the table. TRBV7-5 is labeled a pseudogene. CDR3 length: 12 amino acids. CDR3 in DNA: TGTGCCAGGGAACTAGCGGGGGTCGAGCAGTACTTC. This gives the protein CARELAGVEQYF.

The chain has TRBV29-1 and TRBJ1-1; 7 bases match TRBD1. Germline V gives CDR1 SQVTM, CDR2 ANQGSEA. This CDR3 is 13 amino acids long. J lost 4 bases, V lost 7 bases, and 9 bases had no gene match. CDR3 coding DNA: TGCAGCGCGGACAGGAGCGTGGGCACTGAAGCTTTCTTT. Amino acids: CSADRSVGTEAFF.

The chain uses TRBV5-1 and TRBJ1-2; D might be TRBD1 (5 bases). The germline V and J ends were trimmed by 0 bases and 2 bases, with 14 bases remaining between them. CDR3 length equals 16 residues. CDR1 and CDR2 from the germline V gene are SGHRS and YFSETQ. The CDR3 region is CASSLGASGGNYGYTF. CDR3 coding DNA: TGCGCCAGCAGCTTGGGGGCCTCCGGGGGAAACTATGGCTACACCTTC. Supplemented by reference TRBV5-1 and TRBJ1-2, the full variable domain reads KAGVTQTPRYLIKTRGQQVTLSCSPISGHRSVSWYQQTPGQGLQFLFEYFSETQRNKGNFPGRFSGRQFSNSRSEMNVSTLELGDSALYLCASSLGASGGNYGYTFGSGTRLTVV.

The chain has TRBV18 and TRBJ1-1; 10 bases are a match to TRBD1. The CDR3 has 14 amino acids. Germline V gene lookup returns CDR1 KGHSH and CDR2 LQKENI. J gave up 6 bases and V 3 bases, and 4 bases lay outside the gene matches. CDR3 protein: CASSPQDRGSEAFF. Written as DNA, the CDR3 is TGTGCCAGCTCACCCCAGGACAGGGGGTCTGAAGCTTTCTTT. The full variable domain, its missing parts supplied by reference TRBV18 and TRBJ1-1, is NAGVMQNPRHLVRRRGQEARLRCSPMKGHSHVYWYRQLPEEGLKFMVYLQKENIIDESGMPKERFSAEFPKEGPSILRIQQVVRGDSAAYFCASSPQDRGSEAFFGQGTRLTVV.

The chain recombines TRBV19 with TRBJ1-1; D might be TRBD1 (6 bases). Germline V lookup: CDR1 LNHDA, CDR2 SQIVND (reference sequence). Trimming cost V 3 bases and J 5 bases, with 10 bases left between them. The CDR3 spans 13 residues. The CDR3, as DNA: TGTGCCAGTAGTATTACAGGGAGAACTGAAGCTTTCTTT. Translated, it gives CASSITGRTEAFF. Full variable domain (outside the CDR3, taken from reference TRBV19 and TRBJ1-1): DGGITQSPKYLFRKEGQNVTLSCEQNLNHDAMYWYRQDPGQGLRLIYYSQIVNDFQKGDIAEGYSVSREKKESFPLTVTSAQKNPTAFYLCASSITGRTEAFFGQGTRLTVV.

This rearrangement joins TRBV7-8 to TRBJ2-5; TRBD2 matches at 12 bases. V was pared by 5 bases and J by 2 bases, with 9 bases of the junction left unmatched. Germline V gene data show CDR1 as SGHVS and CDR2 as FQNEAQ. The CDR3 is 17 residues long. CDR3 region: CASSERRTSGVQETQYF. CDR3 DNA: TGTGCCAGCAGCGAAAGGCGGACTAGCGGGGTTCAAGAGACCCAGTACTTC.

V gene TRBV6-1 combines with J gene TRBJ1-2; tentatively, D is TRBD1 (6 bases). CDR3 length: 13 amino acids. Trimming took off 2 bases at V and 8 bases at J, with 12 bases between the two ends. From germline, CDR1 is MNHNS and CDR2 SASEGT. In nucleotides, the CDR3 is TGTGCCAGCAGTGAAAAGGGGGATAGGGGCTACACCTTC. It is translated as CASSEKGDRGYTF.

The J gene is TRBJ2-4, the V gene TRBV5-1; 8 positions agree with TRBD1. After removal of 4 bases from V and 7 bases from J, the junction contained 19 bases not matched to a gene. The germline CDR1 and CDR2 sequences are SGHRS and YFSETQ. The CDR3 consists of 18 residues. The CDR3 region has the DNA TGCGCCAGCAGCCCTGCTCGCCGGGACAGGCTTTTCATGAACATTCAGTACTTC. Residues: CASSPARRDRLFMNIQYF. The entire variable domain, with the rest obtained from reference TRBV5-1 and TRBJ2-4, is as follows: KAGVTQTPRYLIKTRGQQVTLSCSPISGHRSVSWYQQTPGQGLQFLFEYFSETQRNKGNFPGRFSGRQFSNSRSEMNVSTLELGDSALYLCASSPARRDRLFMNIQYFGAGTRLSVL.

This chain connects TRBV18 to TRBJ2-2; unclear D gene. CDR3 length: 16 amino acids. Germline values: CDR1 KGHSH, CDR2 LQKENI. V lost 1 base to trimming and J lost 5 bases, with 14 bases between them. CDR3 sequence: CASSPQFRRGTGELFF. Here the CDR3 DNA reads TGTGCCAGCTCACCACAGTTCCGTAGAGGTACCGGGGAGCTGTTTTTT.

This clone has only one observation. The chain joins TRBV12-1 to TRBJ2-5; TRBD2 was called by the table and not checked on the DNA. TRBV12-1 is assigned pseudogene status. CDR3 size: 16 residues. The CDR3 DNA follows: TGTGCCAGCAGCTTGCAAGACGGGGGGCCCCAAGAGACCCAGTACTTC. Protein sequence: CASSLQDGGPQETQYF.